Listed below are T cell receptor beta chains from one sample, sequenced in a study of blood T cell repertoires in COVID-19. The method was immunoSEQ multiplex PCR; TCRdb's version includes in-frame clones alone and lacks a portion of them. The sample has some 100,000 clones; roughly 86% are singletons. What was sequenced was peripheral blood. The receptors derive from a middle-aged man with active or convalescent COVID-19. CDR3s include the opening cysteine and the closing phenylalanine or tryptophan. The order of the fields is V gene, J gene, D gene, clone size, CDR3 DNA, CDR3 protein. The D gene is left open where the match is weak. Not all rows give a size; the values are once, few, many and, for expanded clones, a class.

TRBV19	TRBJ2-5	NA	few	TGTGCCAGTAGTATTGGGGGGGCCGAGACCCAGTACTTC	CASSIGGAETQYF
TRBV5-1	TRBJ1-3	NA	NA	TGCGCCAGCAGCTTGACGGCAGGAACTAGCTCTGGAAACACCATATATTTT	CASSLTAGTSSGNTIYF
TRBV10-3	TRBJ1-5	TRBD1	NA	TGTGCCATCAGAAAGGACAGGGGGCGCGCGGATCAGCCCCAGCATTTT	CAIRKDRGRADQPQHF
TRBV7-9	TRBJ1-2	TRBD1	NA	TGTGCCAGCAGCACGGGACAGAACCTCTATGGCTACACCTTC	CASSTGQNLYGYTF
TRBV25-1	TRBJ1-2	TRBD1	NA	TGTGCCAGCACCCCCGGGACAGGGCATGGCTACACCTTC	CASTPGTGHGYTF
TRBV7-9	TRBJ2-3	TRBD2	NA	TGTGCCAGCAGCAATTCCGGGAGGACAGATACGCAGTATTTT	CASSNSGRTDTQYF
TRBV12-3/TRBV12-4	TRBJ1-1	NA	few	TGTGCCAGCAGTACGATAGATGAAGCTTTCTTT	CASSTIDEAFF
TRBV3-1/TRBV3-2	TRBJ2-2	TRBD1	NA	TGTGCCAGCAGCCAGACAGGGGCCGGGGAGCTGTTTTTT	CASSQTGAGELFF
TRBV10-1	TRBJ1-6	TRBD1	NA	TGCGCCAGCAACCGGGACAGGGGGTCACCCCTCCACTTT	CASNRDRGSPLHF
TRBV27	TRBJ1-1	TRBD1	NA	TGTGCCAGCAGCCCGGACAGGGCTACGAACACTGAAGCTTTCTTT	CASSPDRATNTEAFF
TRBV5-8	TRBJ2-1	TRBD1	NA	TGTGCCAGCTACGGGACAGGCGGTGGGGGCCCCATCTACAATGAGCAGTTCTTC	CASYGTGGGGPIYNEQFF
TRBV27	TRBJ2-3	TRBD1	NA	TGTGCCAGCAGCCGACAGGGGGATACGCAGTATTTT	CASSRQGDTQYF
TRBV7-8	TRBJ1-4	NA	NA	TGTGCCAGCAGCCCTCGAGGAGGGAAGGTGTTTTTT	CASSPRGGKVFF
TRBV27	TRBJ2-1	NA	NA	TGTGCCAGCAGCCTAAGGAGGGGAGGCGATGAGCAGTTCTTC	CASSLRRGGDEQFF
TRBV7-2	TRBJ2-7	TRBD2	NA	TGTGCCAGCAGCTTCCAAACGGGGCGGGGGGAGCAGTACTTC	CASSFQTGRGEQYF
TRBV11-2	TRBJ1-1	TRBD1	NA	TGTGCCAGCAGCTTGGTTCAGGGGGCCAGCACTGAAGCTTTCTTT	CASSLVQGASTEAFF
TRBV9	TRBJ2-5	NA	NA	TGTGCCAGCAGCGTAGCCTTGACAGAAAGCCAAGAGACCCAGTACTTC	CASSVALTESQETQYF
TRBV18	TRBJ1-4	NA	few	TGTGCCAGCTCATCCCGACTTGATGCAACTAATGAAAAACTGTTTTTT	CASSSRLDATNEKLFF
TRBV5-1	TRBJ2-1	NA	NA	TGCGCCAGCAGCTTGGGAATCCAGCCCCGAGGGGGGGATGAGCAGTTCTTC	CASSLGIQPRGGDEQFF
TRBV2	TRBJ2-2	TRBD2	NA	TGTGCCAGCAGACCCGGGACTAGCGGGGGGGTTAGCACCGGGGAGCTGTTTTTT	CASRPGTSGGVSTGELFF
TRBV6-5	TRBJ2-7	NA	once	TGTGCCAGCAGTTACTCGGTGGGCCTCTCCTACGAGCAGTACTTC	CASSYSVGLSYEQYF
TRBV10-2	TRBJ2-4	NA	few	TGCGCCAGCAGTGAGAGACTCAATTTAGCCAAAAACATTCAGTACTTC	CASSERLNLAKNIQYF
TRBV5-5	TRBJ1-6	NA	NA	TGTGCCAGCGAGGACACCACCTATAATTCACCCCTCCACTTT	CASEDTTYNSPLHF
TRBV6-6	TRBJ2-2	TRBD2	NA	TGTGCCAGCACCGAACTAGCGGGCACCGGGGAGCTGTTTTTT	CASTELAGTGELFF
TRBV28	TRBJ1-1	NA	NA	TGTGCCAGCAGTTTCCGGGGGTTATACACTGAAGCTTTCTTT	CASSFRGLYTEAFF
TRBV28	TRBJ1-1	TRBD1	NA	TGTGCCAGCAGTCCAGGGGGAAACACTGAAGCTTTCTTT	CASSPGGNTEAFF
TRBV3-1/TRBV3-2	TRBJ1-6	NA	NA	TGTGCCAGCAGCCAAGATTTCGCAGATTCACCCCTCCACTTT	CASSQDFADSPLHF
TRBV7-2	TRBJ2-2	NA	NA	TGTGCCAGCAGCTTAGGGGCAGGGAACACCGGGGAGCTGTTTTTT	CASSLGAGNTGELFF
TRBV5-6	TRBJ2-7	NA	NA	TGTGCCAGCAGCTTGGACAGGACCTACGAGCAGTACTTC	CASSLDRTYEQYF
TRBV5-1	TRBJ1-4	TRBD1	NA	TGCGCCAGCAGCTCCAGGGGACAGACAAATGAAAAACTGTTTTTT	CASSSRGQTNEKLFF
TRBV2	TRBJ2-7	NA	NA	TGTGCCAGCAGTGAGAGCGAGCAGTACTTC	CASSESEQYF
TRBV2	TRBJ2-3	NA	NA	TGTGCCAGAAACTTAAACAGCGGTTCTAGCACAGATACGCAGTATTTT	CARNLNSGSSTDTQYF
TRBV5-1	TRBJ1-6	TRBD1	few	TGCGCCAGCAGCTCAGGGACAGGGGTCTCTAATTCACCCCTCCACTTT	CASSSGTGVSNSPLHF
TRBV11-2	TRBJ2-5	TRBD2	NA	TGTGCCAGCAGCGCAAGCGGGGGGGCTCCCGACCAGTACTTC	CASSASGGAPDQYF
TRBV18	TRBJ2-4	NA	NA	TGTGCCAGCTCACCACAGCGCCAACTAGCCAAAAACATTCAGTACTTC	CASSPQRQLAKNIQYF
TRBV7-9	TRBJ2-5	NA	NA	TGTGCCAGCACCCCTTCCAGGGACCAAGAGACCCAGTACTTC	CASTPSRDQETQYF
TRBV24-1	TRBJ2-5	NA	many	TGTGCCACCCGGAAGGGGGGGGGCCCCCAAGAGACCCAGTACTTC	CATRKGGGPQETQYF
TRBV5-6	TRBJ2-1	TRBD2	NA	TGTGCCAGCAGCGGCGCCGGGACTAGCGCATACAATGAGCAGTTCTTC	CASSGAGTSAYNEQFF
TRBV6-7	TRBJ1-5	TRBD1	NA	TGTGCCAGCAGTTACTCTGGGACAGGGGGCCATCAGCCCCAGCATTTT	CASSYSGTGGHQPQHF
TRBV27	TRBJ1-5	TRBD1	few	TGTGCCAGCAGCCGCGGACAGGGGCGGTATCAGCCCCAGCATTTT	CASSRGQGRYQPQHF
TRBV13	TRBJ2-3	TRBD1	NA	TGTGCCAGCAGCTTTCTGGGACAGGGGGCAACAGATACGCAGTATTTT	CASSFLGQGATDTQYF
TRBV5-6	TRBJ1-5	TRBD1	NA	TGTGCCAGCAGCTTGGCCGGGACAGGGAACCAGCCCCAGCATTTT	CASSLAGTGNQPQHF
TRBV4-1	TRBJ2-5	TRBD1	NA	TGCGCCAGCAGCACCACAGGGGGAGAGACCCAGTACTTC	CASSTTGGETQYF
TRBV11-2	TRBJ2-7	NA	NA	TGTGCCAGCAGCTTAGACCCTGTTACAGAGTGGTCCTACGAGCAGTACTTC	CASSLDPVTEWSYEQYF
TRBV7-8	TRBJ1-6	NA	NA	TGTGCCAGCAGCTTACTCAGGGGCGACCTCCACTTT	CASSLLRGDLHF
TRBV5-1	TRBJ1-6	TRBD1	once	TGCGCCAGCAGCCTTGGGACAGGGGATTCACCCCTCCACTTT	CASSLGTGDSPLHF
TRBV10-2	TRBJ2-3	NA	NA	TGCGCCAGCACCGGCCTAATGGGGGCAGGAGGCACAGATACGCAGTATTTT	CASTGLMGAGGTDTQYF
TRBV6-5	TRBJ1-1	NA	NA	TGTGCCAGCAGCGGTCTAGTGGAAGGTGAAGCTTTCTTT	CASSGLVEGEAFF
TRBV14	TRBJ2-1	TRBD1	NA	TGTGCCAGCAGCCAAGCAGACAGGGGGCCCTACAATGAGCAGTTCTTC	CASSQADRGPYNEQFF
TRBV18	TRBJ2-1	NA	NA	TGTGCCAGCTCACCAGAAGTCAGCAATGAGCAGTTCTTC	CASSPEVSNEQFF
TRBV7-2	TRBJ1-1	NA	NA	TGTGCCAGCAGCTTGGGCCCCCTCGGAGAAGCTTTCTTT	CASSLGPLGEAFF
TRBV28	TRBJ1-6	TRBD1	NA	TGTGCCAGCAGTACCCCGGGACAGCCTTCACCCCTCCACTTT	CASSTPGQPSPLHF
TRBV11-3	TRBJ1-1	NA	NA	TGTGCCAGCAGCCCCCAAGGGGACACTGAAGCTTTCTTT	CASSPQGDTEAFF
TRBV5-6	TRBJ2-5	NA	few	TGTGCCAGCAGCCCCGGCAGACTACAAGAGACCCAGTACTTC	CASSPGRLQETQYF
TRBV6-5	TRBJ2-5	TRBD2	NA	TGTGCCAGCAGCTTAGCGGGGGTCACACAAGAGACCCAGTACTTC	CASSLAGVTQETQYF
TRBV4-3	TRBJ1-5	NA	NA	TGCGCCAGCAGCCAAGATTTTTTACCACTTAGCAATCAGCCCCAGCATTTT	CASSQDFLPLSNQPQHF
TRBV15	TRBJ2-1	NA	NA	TGTGCCACCAGCAGAGATCAGGGCTCCTACAATGAGCAGTTCTTC	CATSRDQGSYNEQFF
TRBV24-1	TRBJ2-5	NA	NA	TGTGCCACCAGTCGTACCCCCTCGGGGGGCGAGGAGACCCAGTACTTC	CATSRTPSGGEETQYF